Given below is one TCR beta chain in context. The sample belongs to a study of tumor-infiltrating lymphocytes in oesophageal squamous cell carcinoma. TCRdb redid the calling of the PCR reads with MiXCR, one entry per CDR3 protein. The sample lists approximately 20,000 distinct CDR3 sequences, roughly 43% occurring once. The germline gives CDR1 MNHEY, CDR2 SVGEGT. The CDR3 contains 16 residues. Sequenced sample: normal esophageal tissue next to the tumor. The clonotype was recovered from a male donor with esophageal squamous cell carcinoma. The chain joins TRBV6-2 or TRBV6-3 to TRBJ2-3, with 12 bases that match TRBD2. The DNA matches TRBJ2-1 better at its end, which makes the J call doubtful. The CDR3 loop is CASSRTSGRQYNEQFF. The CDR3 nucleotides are TGTGCCAGCAGCCGTACTAGCGGGAGGCAGTACAATGAGCAGTTCTTC.